This TCR beta chain was sequenced in a study of OX40 agonist ivuxolimab in advanced cancers. Study-wide findings and caveats: There was clonal expansion of CD4+ and CD8+ blood T cells by week 6 at 0.1 to 3.0 mg/kg. Some nonresponders also had low normalized T-cell clonal expansion.

This clone was seen more than once but under ten times. Its antigen is not known. Only in-frame clones appear in the TCRdb table, and some are missing; sequencing was by immunoSEQ multiplex PCR. This table holds approximately 99,000 clones, less than 95% found once. V lost 5 bases to trimming and J lost 3 bases, with 13 bases between them. Germline V gives CDR1 MDHEN, CDR2 SYDVKM. The CDR3 covers 14 residues. The V call is TRBV28, the J call TRBJ1-1; the D gene is possibly TRBD1 (6 bases). This receptor was obtained from an adult with an advanced solid tumor such as melanoma, head and neck, liver or kidney cancer. Sequencing used CD4+ or CD8+ T cells sorted from blood, obtained in a trial of the OX40 agonist ivuxolimab. The CDR3 sequence: CASSLRGGYTEAFF. The DNA of the CDR3 is TGTGCCAGCAGTCTCAGGGGCGGTTACACTGAAGCTTTCTTT.